This T cell receptor beta chain appears in the sequencing data of a study of T-cell reconstitution after alpha-beta-depleted transplantation in children. Preparation of the TCRbeta library used unique molecular identifiers. TCRdb re-analysed the PCR reads in MiXCR, keeping a single row per CDR3 protein. The sample carries about a million distinct CDR3 sequences, 25% to 35% recorded once. With respect to this clonotype: The antigen remains unidentified. The junction departs from the called germline gene at one end, perhaps through a read error.

CDR3 length equals 17 residues. Germline V CDR1 and CDR2: DFQATT, SNEGSKA (reference sequence). Notes on the study in general: TCRbeta diversity was high at day 60 in some patients (a result of surviving recipient T cells and thymic progenitors). About two months after transplant, alpha-beta T cells reportedly came from several hundred expanded graft clones.

The J gene is TRBJ2-7, the V gene TRBV20-1; 11 bases fit TRBD1. The source was PBMCs, mostly from graft donor cells, collected 360 days after TCRalphabeta/CD19-depleted stem cell transplant. This TCR derives from a boy in the first two years of life who had a stem cell transplant for SCID, so the T cells may come from the graft donor. In DNA form, the CDR3 reads TGCTGTGCTAAAGACCGGCCGGGACAGGGGGACCCCTACGAGCAGTACTTC. Its translation is CCAKDRPGQGDPYEQYF.